The 9 T cell receptor beta chains given below trace back to one sample, sequenced in a study of T cells expressing NK-cell markers. Each CDR3 protein gets one entry in TCRdb, which reprocessed the 5' RACE reads and gives no DNA. The sample table includes over 200,000 distinct CDR3 sequences. Input material: blood T cells: a sorted CD56 or NKG2C T cell subset, CD4+ or CD8+ T cells, or bulk PBMC T cells (not recorded which). Receptors originate from a man aged 18 to 35 in good health.

The V gene is TRBV20-1, the J gene TRBJ2-7; the TCRdb call, TRBD1, lacks DNA for checking. CDR1 is DFQATT and CDR2 is SNEGSKA in the germline V gene (reference sequence). The CDR3 consists of 15 residues. The CDR3 sequence: CSAISPGTGSYEQYF.

The chain links TRBV24-1 to TRBJ2-1; the TCRdb call, TRBD2, lacks DNA for checking. There are 11 residues in the CDR3. From germline, CDR1 is KGHDR and CDR2 SFDVKD. CDR3 sequence reads: CATSPGLQQFF.

V is TRBV7-9 and J is TRBJ1-1; the D call of TRBD1 rests on TCRdb alone, since no DNA is present to check it. There are 12 residues in the CDR3. Looked up from germline, CDR1 is SEHNR and CDR2 is FQNEAQ (reference sequence). The CDR3 sequence: CASSTTGGRAFF.

The rearrangement uses TRBV20-1 and TRBJ2-1; TCRdb calls TRBD1, which cannot be checked without DNA. CDR3 size: 19 residues. Germline-derived CDR1 and CDR2 are DFQATT and SNEGSKA (reference sequence). The CDR3 loop is CSALPPLLAGTGNYNEQFF.

The chain is built from TRBV18 and TRBJ2-1. CDR1 KGHSH and CDR2 LQKENI come from the germline V gene. This CDR3 is built from 16 residues. The CDR3 spells CASSPPVPTLYHEQFF. Combining the CDR3 with reference TRBV18 and TRBJ2-1 gives the whole variable domain NAGVMQNPRHLVRRRGQEARLRCSPMKGHSHVYWYRQLPEEGLKFMVYLQKENIIDESGMPKERFSAEFPKEGPSILRIQQVVRGDSAAYFCASSPPVPTLYHEQFFGPGTRLTVL.

The rearrangement links TRBV4-2 to TRBJ2-3. The length of the CDR3 is 16 residues. Germline V gene lookup returns CDR1 LGHNA and CDR2 YNFKEQ. CDR3 in amino acids: CASSQDLVGSTDTQYF.

The rearrangement links TRBV2 to TRBJ2-1; TCRdb reports TRBD1, a call that lacks DNA to check it against. CDR3 length: 16 amino acids. The germline V gene encodes CDR1 SNHLY and CDR2 FYNNEI. The CDR3 protein is CASSPADRAPYNEQFF.

V usage is TRBV25-1 and J usage is TRBJ1-2. Germline V gene sequence: CDR1 MGHDK, CDR2 SYGVNS. The CDR3 covers 14 residues. CDR3: CASISSGTGDGYTF.

CDR3 protein: CASSPQPGDELFF. The chain has TRBV4-3 and TRBJ1-4; absent DNA, TCRdb's TRBD1 call cannot be checked. Germline assignment: CDR1 LGHNA and CDR2 YSLEER. The CDR3 covers 13 residues.